These 23 T cell receptor beta chains were all obtained from the same sample, sequenced in a study of cytomegalovirus exposure and HLA in healthy donors. The protocol was immunoSEQ multiplex PCR, while the TCRdb copy is restricted to in-frame clones and leaves out a portion. The sample carries 150,000 to 200,000 clones, approximately 96% recorded once. Material: PBMCs. These receptors all stem from a young woman in good health and CMV-seronegative.

This rearrangement joins TRBV27 to TRBJ2-7; no reliable D call. V shed 6 bases and J shed 1 base, with 10 bases lying between them. CDR1 and CDR2 from the germline V gene are MNHEY and SMNVEV (reference sequence). This CDR3 spans 13 amino acids. The CDR3 DNA follows: TGTGCCAGCAGCCAGTCGAAGTCCTACGAGCAGTACTTC. It is translated as CASSQSKSYEQYF.

V is TRBV7-8 and J is TRBJ1-2; 9 nucleotides align to TRBD1. In germline, CDR1 is SGHVS, CDR2 FQNEAQ. V shed 5 bases, J shed 4 bases, and the junction held 5 bases outside the gene matches. This CDR3 is built from 14 residues. CDR3 nucleotides: TGTGCCAGCAGCCCCGGGACAGGGACCTATGGCTACACCTTC. Encoded protein: CASSPGTGTYGYTF.

This chain uses TRBV7-9 with TRBJ2-5; D is perhaps TRBD1 (6 bases). V was shortened by 2 bases and J by 3 bases, with 25 bases between the two germline ends. Germline lookup yields CDR1 SEHNR and CDR2 FQNEAQ (reference sequence). The CDR3 runs to 19 residues. The CDR3 DNA reads as TGTGCCAGCAGCTTACCTCGGGTACGGCGGCGAGAGGGGGAAGAGACCCAGTACTTC. It encodes CASSLPRVRRREGEETQYF.

The chain is built from TRBV19 and TRBJ2-5; TRBD2 agrees at 13 bases. The CDR3 sequence is 18 residues long. Germline V CDR1 and CDR2: LNHDA, SQIVND (reference sequence). The ends lost 6 bases at V and 0 bases at J; junction bases unmatched: 10. The CDR3, as DNA: TGTGCCAGTAGCCTCGGACTAGCGGGGGCCTTGTACCAAGAGACCCAGTACTTC. It codes for CASSLGLAGALYQETQYF.

The rearrangement joins TRBV19 to TRBJ2-3; D unclear. V lost 5 bases and J 0 bases, leaving 12 bases between the germline ends. Germline CDR1 and CDR2: LNHDA and SQIVND (reference sequence). This CDR3 contains 15 residues. This chain's CDR3 is CASSRLAISTDTQYF. The CDR3, as DNA: TGTGCCAGTAGTCGCTTAGCTATTAGCACAGATACGCAGTATTTT.

The chain joins TRBV6-1 to TRBJ1-4, with D possibly being TRBD1 (6 bases). The length of the CDR3 is 15 residues. Per the germline V gene, CDR1 is MNHNS and CDR2 is SASEGT. Trimming stripped 7 bases from V and 4 bases from J, with 16 bases between. The CDR3 reads CASKETGLGNEKLFF. CDR3 sequence (DNA): TGTGCCAGCAAGGAAACAGGGCTGGGTAATGAAAAACTGTTTTTT.

Comments on this clone: A junction boundary mismatches the germline segment, possibly from a read error. The V gene is TRBV6-5, the J gene TRBJ2-7; perhaps TRBD1 as D (6 bases). The CDR3 is 13 amino acids. CDR1 is MNHEY and CDR2 is SVGAGI in the germline V gene. CDR3 in DNA: TGTGCCAGCAGGTTCACGGGACAAACGAGGCCCATCTTC. Amino acids: CASRFTGQTRPIF.

The genes are TRBV6-5 and TRBJ2-2; D unclear. The CDR3 spans 13 residues. V shed 5 bases and J shed 5 bases, with 9 bases lying between them. Germline CDR1 reads MNHEY; CDR2 reads SVGAGI. Here the CDR3 reads CASSLTGTGELFF. The CDR3 nucleotides read TGTGCCAGCAGTCTCACCGGTACCGGGGAGCTGTTTTTT.

This clone has just one count. This chain joins TRBV5-6 and TRBJ1-2; 9 nucleotides agree with TRBD1. Trimming at V came to 5 bases and at J to 5 bases, leaving 7 bases not matched to a gene. Germline CDR1 is SGHDT and CDR2 is YYEEEE. CDR3 length equals 14 residues. This CDR3 is CASSPGQGIYGYTF. For the CDR3, the DNA is TGTGCCAGCAGTCCGGGACAGGGAATTTATGGCTACACCTTC.

The V and J genes are TRBV9 and TRBJ2-5, with 7 bases identical to TRBD2. The CDR3 covers 16 residues. V was pared by 2 bases and J by 0 bases, with 7 bases of the junction left unmatched. Germline V lookup: CDR1 SGDLS, CDR2 YYNGEE. The CDR3 region is CASSVGLVRDQETQYF. CDR3 coding DNA: TGTGCCAGCAGCGTTGGACTAGTTCGGGACCAAGAGACCCAGTACTTC.

J is TRBJ2-1 and V is TRBV19; the match to TRBD2 covers 16 bases. Germline V gene lookup returns CDR1 LNHDA and CDR2 SQIVND (reference sequence). V dropped 7 bases and J dropped 8; count of bases not matched to a gene: 11. CDR3 length equals 17 residues. CDR3 loop: CASTLPGLAGGPHEQFF. The CDR3, as DNA: TGTGCCAGTACCCTCCCGGGACTAGCGGGGGGGCCCCATGAGCAGTTCTTC.

J is TRBJ2-7 and V is TRBV5-4; 9 bases agree with TRBD1. The CDR3 spans 15 residues. Germline trimming cut 0 bases from V and 4 bases from J; bases unmatched to any gene: 5. CDR1 and CDR2 (germline): SGHNT, YYREEE (reference sequence). CDR3 sequence: CASSLAGTGRYEQYF. The CDR3 DNA follows: TGTGCCAGCAGCTTGGCCGGGACAGGGAGGTACGAGCAGTACTTC.

This chain links TRBV19 with TRBJ1-5; 8 positions agree with TRBD1. The CDR3 spans 14 residues. CDR1 is LNHDA and CDR2 is SQIVND in the germline V gene (reference sequence). V was clipped by 2 bases and J by 6 bases; unmatched bases: 3. CDR3 nucleotide sequence: TGTGCCAGTAGTATAACAGGGGGTGTTCAGCCCCAGCATTTT. It codes for CASSITGGVQPQHF.

This clone was picked up one time. This rearrangement joins TRBV6-5 to TRBJ2-3; 8 positions agree with TRBD1. Germline CDR1 and CDR2: MNHEY and SVGAGI. This CDR3 has 13 amino acids. J gave up 2 bases and V 10 bases, and 5 bases lay outside the gene matches. The CDR3 loop reads CAIRTGNTDTQYF. The CDR3 DNA reads as TGTGCCATACGGACAGGGAACACAGATACGCAGTATTTT.

V and J are TRBV4-3 and TRBJ1-6; D uncertain. Trimming shortened V by 0 bases and J by 6 bases, and 6 bases separated the two germline ends. Germline CDR1 and CDR2: LGHNA and YSLEER. This CDR3 comprises 14 residues. CDR3 in amino acids: CASSQEAINSPLHF. The CDR3 bases are TGCGCCAGCAGCCAAGAGGCCATTAATTCACCCCTCCACTTT.

V is TRBV7-2 and J is TRBJ2-3; 10 bases agree with TRBD2. CDR1 and CDR2 (germline): SGHTA, FQGNSA. The CDR3 length is 18 residues. V shed 4 bases, J shed 3 bases, and the junction held 13 bases outside the gene matches. CDR3 sequence: CASSSYGESAGGTDTQYF. In nucleotides, the CDR3 is TGTGCCAGCAGCTCGTACGGGGAGTCAGCGGGGGGGACAGATACGCAGTATTTT.

The chain carries TRBV27 and TRBJ2-4; 7 bases fit TRBD1. Germline CDR1 is MNHEY and CDR2 is SMNVEV (reference sequence). V was clipped by 4 bases and J by 6 bases; unmatched bases: 6. This CDR3 has 14 residues. CDR3 sequence: CASSWTGSVNIQYF. CDR3 sequence (DNA): TGTGCCAGCAGTTGGACAGGCTCGGTAAACATTCAGTACTTC.

The chain carries TRBV30 and TRBJ2-1; unclear D gene. The CDR3 has 13 amino acids. Per germline, CDR1 GTSNPN and CDR2 SVGIG (reference sequence). Trimming removed 4 bases from V and 0 bases from J, with 7 bases in between. CDR3 DNA sequence: TGTGCCTGGAACAGTGACTCCTACAATGAGCAGTTCTTC. It codes for CAWNSDSYNEQFF.

The chain combines TRBV7-2 with TRBJ1-2; D ambiguous. Trimming took 7 bases from V and 6 from J, leaving 24 bases between them. Germline V gene sequence: CDR1 SGHTA, CDR2 FQGNSA. CDR3 length equals 16 residues. The CDR3 reads CASTFRPEGRTDGYTF. As DNA, the CDR3 is TGTGCCAGCACCTTCCGGCCAGAAGGGAGAACGGATGGCTACACCTTC.

The chain couples TRBV29-1 to TRBJ2-2, with TRBD2 as a possible D gene (5 bases). CDR3 length: 15 residues. V was trimmed by 3 bases and J by 0 bases, leaving 11 bases between them. The germline CDR1 and CDR2 sequences are SQVTM and ANQGSEA. The CDR3 DNA reads TGCAGCGTTGATTCCACCGGGGCGAACACCGGGGAGCTGTTTTTT. The encoded protein is CSVDSTGANTGELFF.

V is TRBV7-2 and J is TRBJ1-1; TRBD1 might be the D (6 bases). Germline CDR1 SGHTA, CDR2 FQGNSA. This CDR3 has 13 residues. V was clipped by 3 bases and J by 5 bases, with 10 bases between them. The CDR3 loop is CASSFNRETEAFF. For the CDR3, the DNA is TGTGCCAGCAGCTTTAACAGGGAGACTGAAGCTTTCTTT.

The chain is built from TRBV5-8 and TRBJ2-6, with D possibly TRBD1 on 6 matching bases. The germline V gene has CDR1 SGHTS and CDR2 YDEGEE. This CDR3 has 17 amino acids. The germline V and J ends were trimmed by 2 bases and 3 bases, with 15 bases remaining between them. The CDR3: CASSFVRGSFGANVLTF. The CDR3 DNA reads TGTGCCAGCAGCTTTGTCAGGGGATCATTTGGGGCCAACGTCCTGACTTTC.

This clone has a single count. This sequence joins TRBV7-9 and TRBJ2-3; 9 nucleotides match TRBD2. With 2 bases clipped from V and 2 bases from J, the junction kept 8 bases outside the gene matches. CDR3 length: 17 residues. Germline-derived CDR1 and CDR2 are SEHNR and FQNEAQ (reference sequence). In nucleotides, the CDR3 is TGTGCCAGCAGCTTACTTTTAGCGGGGGCCTCCACAGATACGCAGTATTTT. This encodes CASSLLLAGASTDTQYF.